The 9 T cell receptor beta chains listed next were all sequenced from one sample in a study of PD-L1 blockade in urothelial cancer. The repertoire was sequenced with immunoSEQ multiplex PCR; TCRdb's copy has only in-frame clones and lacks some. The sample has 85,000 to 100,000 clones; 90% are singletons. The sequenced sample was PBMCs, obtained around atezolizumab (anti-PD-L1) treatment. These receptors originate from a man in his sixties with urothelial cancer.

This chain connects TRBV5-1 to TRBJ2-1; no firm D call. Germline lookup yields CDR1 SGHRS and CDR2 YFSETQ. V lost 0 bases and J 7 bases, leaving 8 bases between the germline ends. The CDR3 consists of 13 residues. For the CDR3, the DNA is TGCGCCAGCAGCTTGGTAGGAGCTAATGAGCAGTTCTTC. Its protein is CASSLVGANEQFF.

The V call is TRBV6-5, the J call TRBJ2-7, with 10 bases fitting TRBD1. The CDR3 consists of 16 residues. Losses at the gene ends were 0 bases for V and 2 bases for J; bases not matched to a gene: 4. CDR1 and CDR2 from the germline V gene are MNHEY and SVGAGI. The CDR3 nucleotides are TGTGCCAGCAGTTACTCGAGGGACAGGGGTCCCTACGAGCAGTACTTC. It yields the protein CASSYSRDRGPYEQYF.

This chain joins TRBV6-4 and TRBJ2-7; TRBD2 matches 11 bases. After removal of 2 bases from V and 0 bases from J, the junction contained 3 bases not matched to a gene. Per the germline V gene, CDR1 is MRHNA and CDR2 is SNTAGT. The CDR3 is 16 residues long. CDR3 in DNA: TGTGCCAGCAGTGACCAAGGGACTAGCGGCTCCTACGAGCAGTACTTC. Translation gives CASSDQGTSGSYEQYF.

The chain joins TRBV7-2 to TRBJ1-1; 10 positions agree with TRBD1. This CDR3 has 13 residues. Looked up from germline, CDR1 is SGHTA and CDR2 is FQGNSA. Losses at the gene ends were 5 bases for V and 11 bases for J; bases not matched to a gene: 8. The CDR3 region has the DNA TGTGCCAGCAGCACGCGACAGGGGGCCAGGGCTTTCTTT. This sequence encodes CASSTRQGARAFF.

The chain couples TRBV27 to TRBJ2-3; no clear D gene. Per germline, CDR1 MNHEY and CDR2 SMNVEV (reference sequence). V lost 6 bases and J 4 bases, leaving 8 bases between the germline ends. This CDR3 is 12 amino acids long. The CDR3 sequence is CASSSYPDTQYF. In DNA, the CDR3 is TGTGCCAGCAGCTCCTACCCAGATACGCAGTATTTT.

CDR3 loop: CASSPLAGSRDTQYF. CDR3 DNA: TGCGCCAGCAGCCCACTAGCGGGATCGAGAGATACGCAGTATTTT. The chain uses TRBV5-1 and TRBJ2-3, with 10 bases fitting TRBD2. J gave up 5 bases and V 4 bases, and 7 bases lay outside the gene matches. Germline CDR1 is SGHRS and CDR2 is YFSETQ. The CDR3 has 15 amino acids.

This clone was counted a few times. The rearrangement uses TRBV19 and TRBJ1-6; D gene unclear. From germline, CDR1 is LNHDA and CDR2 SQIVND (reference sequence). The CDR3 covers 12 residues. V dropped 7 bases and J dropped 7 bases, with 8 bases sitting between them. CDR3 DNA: TGTGCCAGTAAGGGAGTCAATTCACCCCTCCACTTT. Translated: CASKGVNSPLHF.

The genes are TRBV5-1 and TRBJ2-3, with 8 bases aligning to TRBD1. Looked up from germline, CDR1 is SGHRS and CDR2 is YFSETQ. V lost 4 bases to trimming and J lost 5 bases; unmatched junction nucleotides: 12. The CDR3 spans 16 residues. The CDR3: CASSPTTGVYVDTQYF. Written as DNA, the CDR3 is TGCGCCAGCAGCCCCACGACAGGGGTATATGTAGATACGCAGTATTTT. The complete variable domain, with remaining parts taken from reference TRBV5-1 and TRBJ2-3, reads KAGVTQTPRYLIKTRGQQVTLSCSPISGHRSVSWYQQTPGQGLQFLFEYFSETQRNKGNFPGRFSGRQFSNSRSEMNVSTLELGDSALYLCASSPTTGVYVDTQYFGPGTRLTVL.

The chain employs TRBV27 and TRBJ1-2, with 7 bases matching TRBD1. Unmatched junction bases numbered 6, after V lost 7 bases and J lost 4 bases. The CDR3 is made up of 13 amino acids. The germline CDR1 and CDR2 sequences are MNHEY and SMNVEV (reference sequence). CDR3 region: CASKPGQFYGYTF. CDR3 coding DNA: TGTGCCAGCAAACCGGGACAGTTCTATGGCTACACCTTC.